The rows below give T cell receptor beta chains drawn from one sample of a study of blood T cell repertoires in COVID-19. Repertoires were generated with immunoSEQ multiplex PCR, while TCRdb's copy carries only in-frame clones and drops some. The sample includes some 360,000 clones, about nine tenths seen only once; the top ten take around 0.92%. The sample was PBMCs or T cells enriched from blood (not recorded which). The receptors were sampled from a woman in her twenties or thirties who had been exposed to COVID-19. CDR3s include the opening cysteine and the closing phenylalanine or tryptophan. A D gene is named only where the DNA matches it firmly. Clone size is stated in some rows and not others, as once, few, many or a class when expanded.

D: .; J: TRBJ1-1; V: TRBV27; size: .; CDR3: CASSSNTGHQNTEAFF; DNA: TGTGCCAGCAGTTCCAACACGGGACACCAGAACACTGAAGCTTTCTTT
D: TRBD1; J: TRBJ2-5; V: TRBV20-1; size: .; CDR3: CSRTGAETQYF; DNA: TGCAGTCGGACAGGGGCAGAGACCCAGTACTTC
D: .; J: TRBJ2-1; V: TRBV7-8; size: .; CDR3: CASSLLIGGNEQFF; DNA: TGTGCCAGCAGCTTATTGATCGGGGGCAATGAGCAGTTCTTC
D: .; J: TRBJ2-3; V: TRBV27; size: .; CDR3: CASSLSGVGMRDTQYF; DNA: TGTGCCAGCAGTTTGTCGGGAGTGGGGATGCGTGATACGCAGTATTTT
D: .; J: TRBJ2-1; V: TRBV30; size: .; CDR3: CAWSPTGVYDEQFF; DNA: TGTGCCTGGAGTCCAACGGGTGTCTATGATGAGCAGTTCTTC
D: TRBD1; J: TRBJ1-2; V: TRBV27; size: .; CDR3: CASSWDRNFYGYTF; DNA: TGTGCCAGCAGTTGGGACAGAAACTTCTATGGCTACACCTTC
D: .; J: TRBJ1-5; V: TRBV27; size: .; CDR3: CASSLYKNQPQHF; DNA: TGTGCCAGCAGTTTATACAAAAATCAGCCCCAGCATTTT
D: .; J: TRBJ2-7; V: TRBV27; size: once; CDR3: CASNRVGSTYEQYF; DNA: TGTGCCAGCAACAGGGTGGGTTCTACGTACGAGCAGTACTTC
D: .; J: TRBJ1-1; V: TRBV27; size: .; CDR3: CASSLSVRVGNTEAFF; DNA: TGTGCCAGCAGTTTATCCGTCAGGGTAGGGAACACTGAAGCTTTCTTT
D: TRBD1; J: TRBJ2-7; V: TRBV6-5; size: .; CDR3: CASSLGQGFEQYF; DNA: TGTGCCAGCAGTTTGGGACAGGGGTTCGAGCAGTACTTC
D: TRBD2; J: TRBJ2-2; V: TRBV20-1; size: once; CDR3: CSASPASGIRGELFF; DNA: TGCAGTGCTAGTCCGGCTAGCGGAATTCGGGGGGAGCTGTTTTTT
D: TRBD2; J: TRBJ2-1; V: TRBV19; size: .; CDR3: CASSIASTSGSPGVEQFF; DNA: TGTGCCAGTAGTATAGCTTCTACTAGCGGGAGCCCGGGGGTTGAACAGTTCTTC
D: .; J: TRBJ1-1; V: TRBV28; size: few; CDR3: CASSSRRRGKSEAFF; DNA: TGTGCCAGCAGCTCCCGTCGTAGAGGGAAGTCTGAAGCTTTCTTT
D: TRBD2; J: TRBJ2-3; V: TRBV4-2; size: .; CDR3: CASSQVGISGGDTQYF; DNA: TGTGCCAGCAGCCAAGTGGGTATTAGCGGGGGAGATACGCAGTATTTT
D: TRBD2; J: TRBJ2-1; V: TRBV19; size: .; CDR3: CASSMASGRAGQFF; DNA: TGTGCCAGTAGTATGGCTAGCGGGAGGGCGGGGCAGTTCTTC
D: .; J: TRBJ1-2; V: TRBV6-4; size: .; CDR3: CASSDIIGRCSREFRWANYGYTF; DNA: TGTGCCAGCAGTGACATAATTGGAAGGTGTAGCAGAGAGTTTCGATGGGCTAACTATGGCTACACCTTC
D: TRBD1; J: TRBJ1-1; V: TRBV7-9; size: .; CDR3: CASSFQGVEEAFF; DNA: TGTGCCAGCAGCTTTCAGGGGGTGGAAGAAGCTTTCTTT
D: TRBD2; J: TRBJ2-7; V: TRBV6-1; size: few; CDR3: CASSEASRLAGDLYEQYF; DNA: TGTGCCAGCAGTGAAGCCTCTCGACTAGCGGGAGATTTATACGAGCAGTACTTC
D: .; J: TRBJ1-1; V: TRBV7-2; size: .; CDR3: CASSRDGGAEAFF; DNA: TGTGCCAGCAGCCGAGACGGGGGGGCTGAAGCTTTCTTT
D: TRBD2; J: TRBJ2-1; V: TRBV29-1; size: .; CDR3: CSVDQRGDNEQFF; DNA: TGCAGCGTTGACCAGCGGGGGGACAATGAGCAGTTCTTC
D: .; J: TRBJ1-1; V: TRBV18; size: .; CDR3: CASSPPAGTEAFF; DNA: TGTGCCAGCTCACCACCGGCGGGCACTGAAGCTTTCTTT
D: TRBD1; J: TRBJ2-7; V: TRBV9; size: .; CDR3: CASSVGLPGQSYEQYF; DNA: TGTGCCAGCAGCGTAGGTCTTCCGGGACAGTCCTACGAGCAGTACTTC
D: .; J: TRBJ2-5; V: TRBV24-1; size: .; CDR3: CATPGVAGGALYF; DNA: .
D: .; J: TRBJ1-5; V: TRBV6-5; size: few; CDR3: CASSYGQSNQPQHF; DNA: TGTGCCAGCAGTTACGGACAGAGCAATCAGCCCCAGCATTTT
D: TRBD1; J: TRBJ1-4; V: TRBV6-5; size: .; CDR3: CASSYSRQGELFF; DNA: TGTGCCAGCAGTTACTCGAGACAGGGCGAACTGTTTTTT
D: .; J: TRBJ2-7; V: TRBV27; size: .; CDR3: CASSLSGEPPYEQYF; DNA: TGTGCCAGCAGTTTATCCGGGGAACCCCCCTACGAGCAGTACTTC
D: .; J: TRBJ2-5; V: TRBV13; size: .; CDR3: CASSLGRAGEETQYF; DNA: TGTGCCAGCAGCTTAGGTAGGGCAGGGGAAGAGACCCAGTACTTC
D: TRBD1; J: TRBJ1-5; V: TRBV3-1/TRBV3-2; size: .; CDR3: CASSPGQGGFHQPQHF; DNA: TGTGCCAGCAGCCCCGGACAGGGCGGTTTCCATCAGCCCCAGCATTTT
D: TRBD2; J: TRBJ2-7; V: TRBV27; size: .; CDR3: CASSPRGISGSYEQYF; DNA: TGTGCCAGCAGTCCGCGGGGGATTAGCGGGAGCTACGAGCAGTACTTC
D: .; J: TRBJ2-5; V: TRBV5-1; size: .; CDR3: CASSLAVGGETQYF; DNA: TGCGCCAGCAGCTTGGCCGTTGGCGGGGAGACCCAGTACTTC